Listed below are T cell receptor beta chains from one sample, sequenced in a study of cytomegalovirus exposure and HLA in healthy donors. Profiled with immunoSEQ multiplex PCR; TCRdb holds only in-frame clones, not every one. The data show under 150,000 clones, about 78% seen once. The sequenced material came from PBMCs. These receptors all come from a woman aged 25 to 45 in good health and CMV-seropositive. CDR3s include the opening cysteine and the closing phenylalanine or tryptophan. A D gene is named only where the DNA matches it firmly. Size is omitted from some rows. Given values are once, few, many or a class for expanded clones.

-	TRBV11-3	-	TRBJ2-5	CASSNLETQYF	TGTGCCAGCAGCAATCTTGAGACCCAGTACTTC
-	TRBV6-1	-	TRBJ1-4	CASSDQGREKLFF	TGTGCCAGCAGTGACCAGGGGCGAGAAAAACTGTTTTTT
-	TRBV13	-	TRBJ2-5	CASSLSWSEQETQYF	TGTGCCAGCAGCTTAAGCTGGAGCGAACAAGAGACCCAGTACTTC
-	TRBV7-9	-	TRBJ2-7	CASSPIPYEQYF	TGTGCCAGCAGCCCAATCCCCTACGAGCAGTACTTC
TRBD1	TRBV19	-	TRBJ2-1	CASSIGRDREYNEQFF	TGTGCCAGTAGTATAGGCCGGGACAGGGAATACAATGAGCAGTTCTTC
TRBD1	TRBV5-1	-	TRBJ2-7	CASSFEQGASVQYF	TGCGCCAGCAGCTTTGAGCAGGGGGCAAGCGTGCAGTACTTC
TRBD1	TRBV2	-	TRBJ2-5	CASSEVPGTGRQETQYF	TGTGCCAGCAGTGAAGTACCCGGGACAGGGAGGCAAGAGACCCAGTACTTC
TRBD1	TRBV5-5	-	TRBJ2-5	CASSRTGQGGGVETQYF	TGTGCCAGCAGCCGGACCGGACAGGGAGGTGGGGTTGAGACCCAGTACTTC
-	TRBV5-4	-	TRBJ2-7	CASSLGAVGGEQYF	TGTGCCAGCAGCTTGGGGGCGGTGGGAGGCGAGCAGTACTTC
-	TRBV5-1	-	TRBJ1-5	CASSLQGAVNQPQHF	TGCGCCAGCAGCTTGCAAGGGGCCGTGAATCAGCCCCAGCATTTT
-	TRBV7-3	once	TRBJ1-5	CASSLGPETKADNQPQHF	TGTGCCAGCAGCTTAGGGCCAGAAACGAAAGCCGACAATCAGCCCCAGCATTTT
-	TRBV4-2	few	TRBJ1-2	CASRLERGYTF	TGTGCCAGCAGATTAGAGAGAGGCTACACCTTC
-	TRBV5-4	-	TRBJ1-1	CASSSIVNTEAFF	TGTGCCAGCAGTTCTATTGTAAACACTGAAGCTTTCTTT
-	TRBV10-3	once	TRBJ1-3	CAISRGGDTIYF	TGTGCCATCAGCAGGGGTGGAGACACCATATATTTT
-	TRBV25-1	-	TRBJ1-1	CASSDLLGRYTEAFF	TGTGCCAGCAGTGATCTCTTGGGGAGGTACACTGAAGCTTTCTTT
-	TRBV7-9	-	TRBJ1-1	CASSLIGLEAFF	TGTGCCAGCAGCTTAATCGGACTAGAAGCTTTCTTT
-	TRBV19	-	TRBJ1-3	CASSTGFGNTIYF	TGTGCCAGTAGTACGGGTTTTGGAAACACCATATATTTT
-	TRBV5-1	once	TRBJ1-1	CASSPRTVQNTEAFF	TGCGCCAGCAGCCCGAGGACAGTTCAGAACACTGAAGCTTTCTTT
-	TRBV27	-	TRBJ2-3	CASSLWGQGQDTQYF	TGTGCCAGCAGTTTATGGGGCCAGGGCCAGGATACGCAGTATTTT
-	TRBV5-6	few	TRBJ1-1	CASSPGSTMNTEAFF	TGTGCCAGCAGCCCGGGTAGCACTATGAACACTGAAGCTTTCTTT
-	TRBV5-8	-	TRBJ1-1	CASSLAWGGEAFF	TGTGCCAGCAGCTTGGCATGGGGGGGTGAAGCTTTCTTT
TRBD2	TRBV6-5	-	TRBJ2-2	CASSSGGTNTGELFF	TGTGCCAGCAGTTCCGGGGGGACGAACACCGGGGAGCTGTTTTTT
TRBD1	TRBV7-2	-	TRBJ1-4	CASSLRDRGPPWEKLFF	TGTGCCAGCAGCTTAAGGGACAGGGGCCCCCCCTGGGAAAAACTGTTTTTT
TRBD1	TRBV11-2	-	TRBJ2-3	CASSLQGVTDTQYF	TGTGCCAGCAGCTTACAGGGGGTCACAGATACGCAGTATTTT
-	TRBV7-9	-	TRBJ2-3	CASTSRDSTPDTQYF	TGTGCCAGCACCAGCCGGGACTCCACCCCGGATACGCAGTATTTT
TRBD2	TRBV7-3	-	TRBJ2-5	CASSLRLAGVYQETQYF	TGTGCCAGCAGCTTAAGACTAGCGGGAGTGTATCAAGAGACCCAGTACTTC
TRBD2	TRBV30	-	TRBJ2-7	CAWSVAGADEQYF	TGTGCCTGGAGCGTGGCGGGAGCCGACGAGCAGTACTTC
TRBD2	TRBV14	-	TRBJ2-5	CASSQGRTSGRSKTQYF	TGTGCCAGCAGCCAAGGTCGGACTAGCGGGAGGTCTAAGACCCAGTACTTC
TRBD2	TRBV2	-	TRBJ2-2	CASAGTSGNTGELFF	TGTGCCAGCGCTGGAACTAGCGGCAACACCGGGGAGCTGTTTTTT
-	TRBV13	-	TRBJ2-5	CASSRRSGSETQYF	TGTGCCAGCAGCCGTCGCTCGGGAAGTGAGACCCAGTACTTC